The present T cell receptor (beta chain) was sequenced within a study of CD8+ T cells in alopecia areata. Looking at the study overall: Each day, treated patients took oral tofacitinib twice, at 5 to 10 mg per dose. General observations from the study: Scalp clonality and expanded CD8+ clones among the top 100 were significantly decreased by tofacitinib. Scalp and blood retained many expanded lesional clones during tofacitinib.

Trimming at V came to 4 bases and at J to 2 bases, leaving 7 bases not matched to a gene. The CDR3 runs 15 residues. Germline V gives CDR1 SGHRS, CDR2 YFSETQ. It was cDNA, reverse transcribed from extracted RNA, that served as the sequencing template. Data came from immunoSEQ multiplex PCR; TCRdb stores just in-frame clones and leaves some out. The sample has some 120,000 clones, around 60% seen once. Points on this clone: Its target is not known.

Documented treatment: oral pan-JAK inhibitor, 5-10 mg twice daily. Sorting separated CD4+ and CD8+ T cells out of PBMCs. The sequences come from CD4+ T cells sorted from blood, collected at week 4, from a patient treated with tofacitinib. The chain is built from TRBV5-1 and TRBJ2-3; 7 nucleotides line up with TRBD1. The clonotype originates from a human donor with alopecia areata. CDR3 protein: CASSPDREFTDTQYF. The CDR3 DNA is TGCGCCAGCAGCCCTGACAGGGAGTTCACAGATACGCAGTATTTT.